This is a list of T cell receptor beta chains from one sample in a study of control samples from healthy donors and cancer patients. TCRdb's table, derived via immunoSEQ multiplex PCR, lists solely in-frame clones and lacks some. The sample carries 100,000 to 150,000 clones, more than 75% recorded once. The material sequenced was blood. These receptors all come from a man aged 18 to 29 in good health. CDR3s include the opening cysteine and the closing phenylalanine or tryptophan. Each record gives: clone size, D gene, V gene, J gene, CDR3 protein, CDR3 DNA. The D gene is left open where the match is weak. Size is stated for part of the rows, as once, few or many counts, or as a class when the clone is expanded.

NA	NA	TRBV28	TRBJ1-2	CASSSSGDYYGYTF	TGTGCCAGCAGTTCCTCGGGGGACTACTATGGCTACACCTTC
NA	NA	TRBV12-3/TRBV12-4	TRBJ2-1	CASRRYEQFF	TGTGCCAGTCGGAGGTATGAGCAGTTCTTC
few	NA	TRBV7-3	TRBJ1-1	CASSLSGGTEAFF	TGTGCCAGCAGCTTATCGGGAGGCACTGAAGCTTTCTTT
NA	TRBD1	TRBV2	TRBJ2-2	CARGTGGCGELFF	TGTGCCAGGGGGACAGGGGGGTGCGGGGAGCTGTTTTTT
once	TRBD2	TRBV6-2/TRBV6-3	TRBJ2-1	CASSYQTSGSNEQFF	TGTGCCAGCAGTTACCAAACTAGCGGTAGCAATGAGCAGTTCTTC
NA	NA	TRBV5-1	TRBJ1-1	CASSWGYTEAFF	TGCGCCAGCAGCTGGGGGTACACTGAAGCTTTCTTT
NA	NA	TRBV5-4	TRBJ1-2	CASSSDVYGYTF	TGTGCCAGCAGCTCCGACGTATATGGCTACACCTTC
NA	NA	TRBV19	TRBJ1-2	CASSITTGSNYGYTF	TGTGCCAGTAGTATCACTACAGGGTCTAACTATGGCTACACCTTC
NA	TRBD2	TRBV5-1	TRBJ2-5	CASSPSGRDETQYF	TGCGCCAGCAGCCCTAGCGGGAGGGATGAGACCCAGTACTTC
NA	TRBD1	TRBV25-1	TRBJ2-7	CASSHPGQGPAEQYF	TGTGCCAGCAGTCATCCGGGACAGGGGCCTGCCGAGCAGTACTTC
NA	NA	TRBV7-8	TRBJ2-7	CASSRLYRDTYEQYF	TGTGCCAGCAGCCGTCTCTACAGGGATACCTACGAGCAGTACTTC
NA	NA	TRBV10-3	TRBJ2-1	CAMTGSTENEQFF	TGTGCCATGACCGGATCCACGGAGAATGAGCAGTTCTTC
NA	NA	TRBV24-1	TRBJ1-2	CATSGTEQGYGYTF	TGTGCCACCAGTGGCACGGAGCAAGGCTATGGCTACACCTTC
NA	NA	TRBV19	TRBJ1-2	CASSWVDGYTF	TGTGCCAGTAGTTGGGTGGATGGCTACACCTTC
NA	TRBD1	TRBV7-2	TRBJ1-1	CASSLRTGQGNTEAFF	TGTGCCAGCAGCTTGAGGACAGGGCAGGGTAACACTGAAGCTTTCTTT
NA	NA	TRBV2	TRBJ2-2	CASSVSQNTGELFF	TGTGCCAGCAGTGTCTCCCAGAACACCGGGGAGCTGTTTTTT